This entry is about one T cell receptor (beta chain). Its antigen is not identified. There are 15 residues in the CDR3. The germline V and J ends were trimmed by 3 bases and 0 bases, with 9 bases remaining between them. Germline loops: CDR1 DFQATT, CDR2 SNEGSKA (reference sequence). The method was immunoSEQ multiplex PCR; TCRdb's version includes in-frame clones alone and lacks a portion of them. The sample holds 30,000 to 40,000 clones, 72% seen once. The data originate from a study of vaccination effects on CD4 cells after COVID-19. Study details: Sampling occurred a median 72 days post second dose, range 14 to 241.

ViraFEST used viral peptide pools to expand antigen-specific CD4+ T cells before sequencing. Isolation of CD4+ T cells took place after approximately 10 days of culture. The vaccine given was either BNT162b2 or mRNA-1273, in two doses. They grew some 1.9 million PBMC in each well, adding 8.5 to 10 IU/ml IL-2 and around 10 ug/ml peptides. Study results and caveats: Convalescent patients were scarce, and early post-infection timepoints were absent. Late post-vaccination, clones induced by infection and those induced by vaccine underwent marked clonal contraction.

The chain couples TRBV20-1 to TRBJ2-6, with a tentative D call TRBD1 (5 bases). Sequenced here: CD4+ T cells from PBMCs cultured with HCoV-229E spike peptides, sampled after COVID-19 vaccination. The clonotype was recovered from a human donor who received a COVID-19 vaccine. CDR3: CSASTGPSGANVLTF. CDR3 in DNA: TGCAGTGCTAGTACAGGCCCCTCTGGGGCCAACGTCCTGACTTTC.